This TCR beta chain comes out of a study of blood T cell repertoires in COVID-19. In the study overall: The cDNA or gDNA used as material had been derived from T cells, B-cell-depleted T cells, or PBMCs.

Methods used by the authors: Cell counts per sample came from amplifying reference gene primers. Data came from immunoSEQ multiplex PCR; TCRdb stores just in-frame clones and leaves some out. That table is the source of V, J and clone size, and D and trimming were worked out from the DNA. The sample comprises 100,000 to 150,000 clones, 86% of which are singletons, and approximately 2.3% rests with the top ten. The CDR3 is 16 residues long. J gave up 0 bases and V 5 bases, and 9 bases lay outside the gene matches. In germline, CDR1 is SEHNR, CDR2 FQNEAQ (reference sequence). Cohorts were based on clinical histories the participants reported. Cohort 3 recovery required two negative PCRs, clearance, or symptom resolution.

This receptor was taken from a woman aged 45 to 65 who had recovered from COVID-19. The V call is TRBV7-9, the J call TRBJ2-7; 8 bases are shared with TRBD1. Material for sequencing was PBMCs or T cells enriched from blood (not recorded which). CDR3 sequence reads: CASSRSGRGPSYEQYF. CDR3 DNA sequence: TGTGCCAGCAGCCGGTCTGGCAGGGGGCCCTCCTACGAGCAGTACTTC.